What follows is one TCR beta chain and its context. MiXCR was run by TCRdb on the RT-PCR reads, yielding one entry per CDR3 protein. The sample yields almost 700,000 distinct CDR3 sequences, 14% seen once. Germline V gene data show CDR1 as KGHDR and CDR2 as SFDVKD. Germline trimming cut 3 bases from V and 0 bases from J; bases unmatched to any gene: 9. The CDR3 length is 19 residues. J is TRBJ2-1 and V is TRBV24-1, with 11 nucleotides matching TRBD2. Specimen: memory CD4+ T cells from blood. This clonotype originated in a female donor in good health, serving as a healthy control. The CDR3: CATSDRRPTSGGSYNEQFF. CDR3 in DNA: TGTGCCACCAGTGATCGTCGACCCACTAGCGGGGGCTCCTACAATGAGCAGTTCTTC.